The rows below give T cell receptor beta chains drawn from one sample of a study of blood T cell repertoires in COVID-19. TCRdb keeps only in-frame clones here, not all; method: immunoSEQ multiplex PCR. Here the sample spans hundreds of thousands of clones, approximately 80% being singletons. Input material: peripheral blood. The source of these receptors is a man aged 25-40 years with active or convalescent COVID-19. Both conserved end residues are part of each CDR3. A D gene is named only where the DNA matches it firmly. Expanded clones get a size class; other rows say once, few or many, or leave the size out.

v_gene	len	d_gene	j_gene	abundance	CDR3nt	CDR3aa
TRBV7-2	13	TRBD1	TRBJ1-2	NA	TGTGCCAGCAGCCCGGGGGCAGGGGGTGGCTACACCTTC	CASSPGAGGGYTF
TRBV5-1	14	TRBD1	TRBJ1-1	NA	TGCGCCAGCAGGCGGGACAGCATGAACACTGAAGCTTTCTTT	CASRRDSMNTEAFF
TRBV6-2/TRBV6-3	15	TRBD2	TRBJ2-1	NA	TGTGCCAGCAGTGCAACTAGCGGGAGTTACAATGAGCAGTTCTTC	CASSATSGSYNEQFF
TRBV7-9	14	TRBD1	TRBJ1-5	NA	TGTGCCAGCAGCACGGACAGGGTGGGTCAGCCCCAGCATTTT	CASSTDRVGQPQHF
TRBV11-2	14	TRBD2	TRBJ2-1	NA	TGTGCCAGCAGCACCCGGGAGGTTCGGGATGAGCAGTTCTTC	CASSTREVRDEQFF
TRBV7-3	16	TRBD1	TRBJ1-1	NA	TGTGCCAGCAGCCCGGGACAGCTTGGGGTGGACACTGAAGCTTTCTTT	CASSPGQLGVDTEAFF
TRBV19	14	NA	TRBJ2-1	many	TGTGCCAGTAGTATAGGAGCGATGGGCAATGAGCAGTTCTTC	CASSIGAMGNEQFF
TRBV28	12	TRBD1	TRBJ1-2	NA	TGTGCCAGCAGATGGACAGGGGGTGGCTACACCTTC	CASRWTGGGYTF
TRBV5-6	15	TRBD1	TRBJ1-5	NA	TGTGCCAGCAGCAGGGGGACAGGGCACAATCAGCCCCAGCATTTT	CASSRGTGHNQPQHF
TRBV7-2	13	NA	TRBJ1-5	few	TGTGCCAGCAGCTTCTACAGGGATCAGCCCCAGCATTTT	CASSFYRDQPQHF
TRBV2	17	NA	TRBJ1-2	NA	TGTGCCAGCAGGCACATCCCCGACACAACAGGGAACTATGGCTACACCTTC	CASRHIPDTTGNYGYTF
TRBV30	14	NA	TRBJ2-7	NA	TGTGCCTGGAGTATGGGACTCCTCTCCCACGAGCAGTACTTC	CAWSMGLLSHEQYF
TRBV3-1/TRBV3-2	14	NA	TRBJ2-3	NA	TGTGCCAGCAGCCCCAATCCGGGGACAGATACGCAGTATTTT	CASSPNPGTDTQYF
TRBV30	13	TRBD2	TRBJ2-7	once	TGTGCCTGGAGAGGAAGCGGGGGCTACGAGCAGTACTTC	CAWRGSGGYEQYF
TRBV6-1	13	NA	TRBJ2-3	NA	TGTGCCAGCTCCTATCGGGACACAGATACGCAGTATTTT	CASSYRDTDTQYF
TRBV4-3	14	NA	TRBJ2-1	NA	TGCGCCAGCAGCCAAGAACGGGTTTACAATGAGCAGTTCTTC	CASSQERVYNEQFF
TRBV2	15	TRBD2	TRBJ2-5	NA	TGTGCCAGCAGCAAAGAGACTAGCGTGCAAGAGACCCAGTACTTC	CASSKETSVQETQYF
TRBV19	13	NA	TRBJ2-5	NA	TGTGCCAGTAGTACCAGGGGCCAAGAGACCCAGTACTTC	CASSTRGQETQYF
TRBV5-4	16	TRBD2	TRBJ2-2	NA	TGTGCCAGCAGCTTGAGACTAGCGGGAGCCACCGGGGAGCTGTTTTTT	CASSLRLAGATGELFF
TRBV27	12	NA	TRBJ2-3	few	TGTGCCACGAGCGGAAGCACAGATACGCAGTATTTT	CATSGSTDTQYF
TRBV19	15	TRBD2	TRBJ2-7	NA	TGTGCCAGTAGTATCCTGGGTAGCGGGAGTGTCGAGCAGTACTTC	CASSILGSGSVEQYF
TRBV4-3	15	NA	TRBJ2-3	NA	TGCGCCAGCAGCCAAGTCTTAGCCAGCACAGATACGCAGTATTTT	CASSQVLASTDTQYF
TRBV10-3	14	TRBD1	TRBJ2-5	NA	TGTGCCATCAGAGAGGACAGGAACCAAGAGACCCAGTACTTC	CAIREDRNQETQYF
TRBV24-1	14	NA	TRBJ2-1	NA	TGTGCCACCAGTGAATTCGACAGCTACAATGAGCAGTTCTTC	CATSEFDSYNEQFF
TRBV13	13	NA	TRBJ1-2	NA	TGTGCCAGCAGCTTAGGCCGATTAGAAGGCTACACCTTC	CASSLGRLEGYTF
TRBV5-5	14	NA	TRBJ2-2	NA	TGTGCCAGCAGCTTTAACAGGCTGGCCGGGGAGCTGTTTTTT	CASSFNRLAGELFF
TRBV7-2	14	TRBD1	TRBJ1-2	NA	TGTGCCAGCAGCGAGGACAGGGGGATGGCCGGCTACACCTTC	CASSEDRGMAGYTF
TRBV6-6	16	NA	TRBJ2-1	NA	TGTGCCAGCTGCCCCTCAGAGGGGGAGCGCTACAATGAGCAGTTCTTC	CASCPSEGERYNEQFF
TRBV30	18	TRBD1	TRBJ1-6	NA	TGTGCCTGGAGTGTTCTTCTGATGGCCGGGACAGGGGGTCCACCCCTCCACTTT	CAWSVLLMAGTGGPPLHF
TRBV28	16	TRBD1	TRBJ1-4	NA	TGTGCCAGCAGTTCCGCGACAGGGACTTCCCGATGGGAGTTGTTTTTT	CASSSATGTSRWELFF
TRBV27	14	NA	TRBJ1-6	NA	TGTGCCAGCAGTTTGGAGAGGCCAGGGGCCCGCCTCCACTTT	CASSLERPGARLHF
TRBV12-2	17	NA	TRBJ2-7	NA	TGTGCAAGTCGCTTAGCGATTGGGGGAGGGCTGGCAGTCGAGCAGTACTTC	CASRLAIGGGLAVEQYF
TRBV27	15	NA	TRBJ1-3	NA	TGTGCCAGCAGTAAGACATTGTTGGATGGAAACACCATATATTTT	CASSKTLLDGNTIYF
TRBV30	12	NA	TRBJ2-1	NA	TGTGCCTGGAATGGGCTAGGAGGAAGGCAGTTCTTC	CAWNGLGGRQFF
TRBV7-6	16	TRBD2	TRBJ2-3	NA	TGTGCCAGCAGCTCCCAAGCGGGGGGGCAATTGGATACGCAGTATTTT	CASSSQAGGQLDTQYF
TRBV5-6	12	NA	TRBJ1-5	NA	TGTGCCAGCAGCTGGCGCGGGGAGCCCCAGCATTTT	CASSWRGEPQHF
TRBV4-1	14	NA	TRBJ1-2	NA	TGCGCCAGCAGCCAAGTGGGGGACGGGGGTGGCTACACCTTC	CASSQVGDGGGYTF
TRBV5-6	16	NA	TRBJ1-4	few	TGTGCCAGCAGCTTGATGGCCTCCTGGGCAGGTGAAAAACTGTTTTTT	CASSLMASWAGEKLFF
TRBV4-3	16	TRBD2	TRBJ2-7	NA	TGCGCCAGCAGCCAAACACTACTCGGGAGGTGGGAAGAGCAGTACTTC	CASSQTLLGRWEEQYF
TRBV19	14	NA	TRBJ1-1	NA	TGTGCCAGTAGTAGGTGGAGAGGAGACACTGAAGCTTTCTTT	CASSRWRGDTEAFF
TRBV28	14	TRBD2	TRBJ2-7	NA	TGTGCCAGCAGTCGACTAGCGGGAGTCTACGAGCAGTACTTC	CASSRLAGVYEQYF
TRBV7-7	16	TRBD1	TRBJ1-1	NA	TGTGCCAGCAGGCGCGATAGAGGGGGCCCCGACACTGAAGCTTTCTTT	CASRRDRGGPDTEAFF
TRBV5-1	16	NA	TRBJ2-3	NA	TGCGCCAGCAGCAACGCCCCTACAGGGCCGACAGATACGCAGTATTTT	CASSNAPTGPTDTQYF
TRBV2	14	NA	TRBJ1-2	once	TGTGCCAAGCAAATGGGTCGGGGGTTTGACGGCTACACCTTC	CAKQMGRGFDGYTF
TRBV3-1/TRBV3-2	15	TRBD1	TRBJ2-5	NA	TGTGCCAGCAGCCAAGCGGACAGGGTTATGAAGACCCAGTACTTC	CASSQADRVMKTQYF
TRBV4-3	14	NA	TRBJ1-2	NA	TGCGCCAGCAGCCAGAACTGGGGGGAGGGAGGCTACACCTTC	CASSQNWGEGGYTF
TRBV6-5	14	TRBD1	TRBJ1-2	NA	TGTGCCAGCAGTTGGTCGACAGGGTGGTATGGCTACACCTTC	CASSWSTGWYGYTF
TRBV9	16	TRBD2	TRBJ2-1	NA	TGTGCCAGCAGCGCGGCAAGCGGGAGCTCCTACAATGAGCAGTTCTTC	CASSAASGSSYNEQFF
TRBV10-1	14	NA	TRBJ2-7	NA	TGCGCCACAAGAGCCCCCGGAGCCTCCTACGAGCAGTACTTC	CATRAPGASYEQYF
TRBV19	13	NA	TRBJ2-6	NA	TGTGCCAGCAGGGAAGCTGGGGCCAACGTCCTGACTTTC	CASREAGANVLTF
TRBV30	17	TRBD1	TRBJ2-7	NA	TGTGCCTGGAGTCCCACCCTCACCGGACAGGGCCTCGGTGAGCAGTACTTC	CAWSPTLTGQGLGEQYF
TRBV7-2	15	TRBD2	TRBJ2-1	once	TGTGCCAGCAGCTTTGGAGTGGGACTAAACAATGAGCAGTTCTTC	CASSFGVGLNNEQFF
TRBV20-1	11	NA	TRBJ2-3	NA	TGCAGTGCTAGAAAATCGGATACGCAGTATTTT	CSARKSDTQYF
TRBV20-1	15	NA	TRBJ1-4	NA	TGCAGTGCTAGTGACAAACGGACAAGGAATGAAAAACTGTTTTTT	CSASDKRTRNEKLFF
TRBV7-9	13	TRBD2	TRBJ2-1	NA	TGTGCCAGCAAGCGGGGTAGCGTCGATGAGCAGTTCTTC	CASKRGSVDEQFF
TRBV7-4	15	NA	TRBJ2-7	NA	TGTGCCAGCAGCTGTGGACAAGGATTCTCCTACGAGCAGTACTTC	CASSCGQGFSYEQYF
TRBV4-3	14	NA	TRBJ2-1	many	TGCGCCAGCAGCCAGTCTAGCGAATACAATGAGCAGTTCTTC	CASSQSSEYNEQFF